This record looks at one T cell receptor beta chain sequence and its context. What it recognizes is unknown. These data originate in a study of blood T cells in healthy people across ages. Using a J-beta primer mix together with a sample-barcoded 5' primer, a second PCR was run for 7 to 11 cycles. TCRdb itself ran the 5' RACE reads through MiXCR, one entry per CDR3 protein. The table records roughly 860,000 distinct CDR3 sequences, less than 80% of them present only once. Study-wide points: Lack of knowledge of donor CMV status possibly confounded expanded clonotype changes. Percentage of naive T cells showed a strong correlation with TCR beta diversity.

Sample: blood. The receptor comes from a man aged 25 to 45 in good health.

The DNA for the CDR3 is TGTGCCAGCGCTAAGGGCACAGATACGCAGTATTTT. Its protein is CASAKGTDTQYF. The chain links TRBV11-2 to TRBJ2-3; D gene unclear. The V gene lost 8 bases and the J gene lost 1 base, with 7 bases spanning the gap. This CDR3 has 12 residues. CDR1 is SGHAT, CDR2 FQNNGV, per germline.